This entry lists 26 T cell receptor beta chains sequenced from one sample in a study of shared clonotypes between healthy human individuals. Naive CD8 populations comprised CD45RO-negative cells positively selected for CCR7, excluding terminally differentiated effector memory CD45RA+ cells. Profiled with immunoSEQ multiplex PCR; TCRdb holds only in-frame clones, not every one. The sample consists of millions of clones, approximately 94% of them appearing once. The sequencing input was naive CD8+ T cells sorted from blood. The receptors derive from a man between 18 and 29 years old in good health.

V usage is TRBV7-9 and J usage is TRBJ1-3; D is uncertain. Trimming removed 4 bases from V and 4 bases from J, with 20 bases in between. The CDR3 has 17 residues. Germline CDR1 SEHNR, CDR2 FQNEAQ (reference sequence). In DNA form, the CDR3 reads TGTGCCAGCAGCTCCCCCTTGACGGCGGGATCGGGAAACACCATATATTTT. Protein: CASSSPLTAGSGNTIYF.

The V and J genes are TRBV2 and TRBJ1-1; D not resolved. V was trimmed by 3 bases and J by 1 base, leaving 9 bases between them. The CDR3 covers 14 residues. The germline gives CDR1 SNHLY, CDR2 FYNNEI. CDR3 bases: TGTGCCAGCAGTGAGGTGGGGTCGAACACTGAAGCTTTCTTT. This gives the protein CASSEVGSNTEAFF.

As DNA, the CDR3 is TGTGCCAGCAGTGAAGCGAAGGGTCATCAGCCCCAGCATTTT. Its protein is CASSEAKGHQPQHF. The rearrangement uses TRBV6-1 and TRBJ1-5; no firm D call. V was pared by 0 bases and J by 5 bases, with 8 bases between. Germline assignment: CDR1 MNHNS and CDR2 SASEGT. The CDR3 extends over 14 amino acids.

The J gene is TRBJ2-7, the V gene TRBV4-3; 10 bases agree with TRBD2. The CDR3 contains 18 residues. With V trimmed by 0 bases and J by 2 bases, 10 bases remained unmatched. Germline CDR1 reads LGHNA; CDR2 reads YSLEER. This CDR3 is CASSQEASGSSRAYEQYF. The CDR3 DNA reads as TGCGCCAGCAGCCAAGAGGCTAGCGGGAGCAGTAGGGCCTACGAGCAGTACTTC.

This rearrangement joins TRBV5-1 to TRBJ2-5; the D gene is possibly TRBD1 (5 bases). The CDR3 runs 16 residues. Germline V gene lookup returns CDR1 SGHRS and CDR2 YFSETQ. Trimming stripped 0 bases from V and 1 base from J, with 13 bases between. For the CDR3, the DNA is TGCGCCAGCAGCTTGGGGCAGGGATGGGGCCAAGAGACCCAGTACTTC. Translation gives CASSLGQGWGQETQYF.

The chain has TRBV6-5 and TRBJ1-4, with TRBD1 as a possible D gene (5 bases). Trimming stripped 5 bases from V and 4 bases from J, with 11 bases between. This CDR3 has 14 amino acids. CDR1 MNHEY and CDR2 SVGAGI come from the germline V gene. CDR3 region: CASSPGLSNEKLFF. The CDR3 DNA reads TGTGCCAGCAGTCCGGGACTAAGTAATGAAAAACTGTTTTTT.

This clone came up a few times. The V gene is TRBV6-1, the J gene TRBJ1-1; no definite D call. The CDR3 is made up of 13 amino acids. Germline CDR1 and CDR2: MNHNS and SASEGT. V gave up 2 bases and J gave up 1 base, with 5 bases separating them. CDR3 coding DNA: TGTGCCAGCAGTGAATTGGGGAACACTGAAGCTTTCTTT. This sequence encodes CASSELGNTEAFF.

V gene TRBV29-1 combines with J gene TRBJ2-5, with no clear D. Trimming removed 7 bases at V and 1 base at J, with 13 bases between. The V gene's germline CDR1 is SQVTM and CDR2 ANQGSEA. The CDR3 is made up of 13 amino acids. For the CDR3, the DNA is TGCAGCGCCCAGCCGGGCCTCCAAGAGACCCAGTACTTC. As protein: CSAQPGLQETQYF.

The chain is built from TRBV7-2 and TRBJ2-1; no reliable D call. The CDR3 is 11 residues long. V was pared by 5 bases and J by 9 bases, with 8 bases between. Germline V CDR1 and CDR2: SGHTA, FQGNSA. CDR3 sequence: CASSPPSEQFF. For the CDR3, the DNA is TGTGCCAGCAGCCCGCCTAGTGAGCAGTTCTTC.

The chain employs TRBV7-2 and TRBJ2-7, with 9 nucleotides matching TRBD2. This CDR3 region has 15 residues. Germline CDR1 reads SGHTA; CDR2 reads FQGNSA. J was trimmed by 1 base and V by 2 bases; bases with no gene match: 3. The CDR3 sequence: CASSLLLAGSYEQYF. Written as DNA, the CDR3 is TGTGCCAGCAGCTTACTCCTAGCGGGGTCCTACGAGCAGTACTTC.

This clone was recorded only once. The V call is TRBV30, the J call TRBJ2-5; D remains ambiguous. Between the trimmed V and J ends, which lost 1 base and 7 bases, there was a span of 16 bases. The CDR3 is 14 amino acids. Germline V gene lookup returns CDR1 GTSNPN and CDR2 SVGIG (reference sequence). The CDR3 sequence: CAWSGEDPEGTQYF. The CDR3 DNA reads as TGTGCCTGGAGTGGAGAAGACCCCGAAGGGACCCAGTACTTC.

V gene TRBV28 combines with J gene TRBJ1-2; D might be TRBD1 (5 bases). This CDR3 has 12 residues. The germline CDR1 and CDR2 sequences are MDHEN and SYDVKM. The V and J ends lost 3 bases and 8 bases respectively, with 10 bases between them. For the CDR3, the DNA is TGTGCCAGCAGTTTCCCAGGGCTCGGCTACACCTTC. It translates to CASSFPGLGYTF.

This chain connects TRBV6-4 to TRBJ2-3, with D unresolved. This CDR3 has 21 amino acids. V was cut by 2 bases and J by 2 bases, with 29 bases left in between. Germline V gives CDR1 MRHNA, CDR2 SNTAGT. The chain's CDR3 is CASSDPTSRTQIAPYTDTQYF. The CDR3 DNA is TGTGCCAGCAGTGACCCTACTTCCCGTACACAGATAGCACCCTACACAGATACGCAGTATTTT.

The DNA of the CDR3 is TGTGCCAGCAGCTTATTATTTGGCGGGGACACTGAAGCTTTCTTT. It codes for CASSLLFGGDTEAFF. The chain combines TRBV11-2 with TRBJ1-1; D is unresolved. The germline V gene has CDR1 SGHAT and CDR2 FQNNGV. The CDR3 sequence is 15 residues long. The V gene lost 2 bases and the J gene lost 3 bases, with 13 bases spanning the gap.

This chain uses TRBV29-1 with TRBJ2-2; D not resolved. The germline CDR1 and CDR2 sequences are SQVTM and ANQGSEA. Trimming took 7 bases from V and 5 from J, leaving 20 bases between them. There are 15 residues in the CDR3. The CDR3 is CSAQEDLSLTGELFF. CDR3 nucleotide sequence: TGCAGCGCCCAAGAGGACCTTTCATTAACCGGGGAGCTGTTTTTT.

This CDR3 is CASSPLSGPPDEQYF. CDR3 nucleotides: TGTGCCAGCAGTCCCCTTAGCGGGCCTCCTGACGAGCAGTACTTC. The chain employs TRBV27 and TRBJ2-7; 7 bases are a match to TRBD2. V gave up 5 bases and J gave up 5 bases; unmatched junction bases: 12. Germline V gene lookup returns CDR1 MNHEY and CDR2 SMNVEV (reference sequence). The CDR3 totals 15 residues.

This clone was counted a single time. CDR3 nucleotide sequence: TGTGCCAGCAGCCAGGGGAACGGGATCCATGAGCAGTTCTTC. Translation gives CASSQGNGIHEQFF. V is TRBV9 and J is TRBJ2-1; TRBD1 is a possible D gene (6 bases). The length of the CDR3 is 14 residues. Germline V gives CDR1 SGDLS, CDR2 YYNGEE. Between the trimmed V and J ends, which lost 4 bases and 8 bases, there was a span of 16 bases.

The CDR3 is CASRSGGGSPLHF. In DNA form, the CDR3 reads TGTGCCAGTAGATCAGGGGGCGGCTCACCCCTCCACTTT. The chain links TRBV19 to TRBJ1-6; 8 bases are a match to TRBD1. Trimming removed 6 bases from V and 10 bases from J; junction bases left unmatched: 5. Germline V gene data show CDR1 as LNHDA and CDR2 as SQIVND (reference sequence). The CDR3 is made up of 13 amino acids. Using reference TRBV19 and TRBJ1-6 for the parts outside the CDR3, the full variable domain is DGGITQSPKYLFRKEGQNVTLSCEQNLNHDAMYWYRQDPGQGLRLIYYSQIVNDFQKGDIAEGYSVSREKKESFPLTVTSAQKNPTAFYLCASRSGGGSPLHFGNGTRLTVT.

The genes are TRBV11-2 and TRBJ2-7; 10 bases match TRBD1. CDR1 and CDR2 (germline): SGHAT, FQNNGV. This CDR3 spans 14 amino acids. V shed 3 bases and J 5 bases; nucleotides not matched to a gene: 4. CDR3 loop: CASSLLTGGDEQYF. The DNA for the CDR3 is TGTGCCAGCAGCTTGTTGACAGGGGGCGACGAGCAGTACTTC. Full variable domain (outside the CDR3, taken from reference TRBV11-2 and TRBJ2-7): EAGVAQSPRYKIIEKRQSVAFWCNPISGHATLYWYQQILGQGPKLLIQFQNNGVVDDSQLPKDRFSAERLKGVDSTLKIQPAKLEDSAVYLCASSLLTGGDEQYFGPGTRLTVT.

Comment on this clone: This sample includes further DNA sequences coding for the same CDR3. This chain joins TRBV9 and TRBJ2-7; D gene uncertain. CDR1 SGDLS and CDR2 YYNGEE come from the germline V gene. The CDR3 contains 13 residues. Trimming shortened V by 0 bases and J by 3 bases, and 7 bases separated the two germline ends. The DNA of the CDR3 is TGTGCCAGCAGCGTAGTGGGCGGCTACGAGCAGTACTTC. It codes for CASSVVGGYEQYF.

The V and J genes are TRBV13 and TRBJ2-1; D is uncertain. Germline loops: CDR1 PRHDT, CDR2 FYEKMQ (reference sequence). V lost 3 bases and J lost 2, with 8 bases in between. There are 14 residues in the CDR3. This chain's CDR3 is CASSLGTTYNEQFF. Here the CDR3 DNA reads TGTGCCAGCAGCTTGGGTACTACCTACAATGAGCAGTTCTTC. Combining the CDR3 with reference TRBV13 and TRBJ2-1 gives the whole variable domain AAGVIQSPRHLIKEKRETATLKCYPIPRHDTVYWYQQGPGQDPQFLISFYEKMQSDKGSIPDRFSAQQFSDYHSELNMSSLELGDSALYFCASSLGTTYNEQFFGPGTRLTVL.

The CDR3: CASSLWVGMSTDTQYF. The CDR3 nucleotides read TGTGCCAGTAGTTTGTGGGTTGGGATGTCCACAGATACGCAGTATTTT. The V and J genes are TRBV19 and TRBJ2-3; no clear D. The CDR3 has 16 residues. Trimming stripped 5 bases from V and 2 bases from J, with 17 bases between. Germline V lookup: CDR1 LNHDA, CDR2 SQIVND (reference sequence).

This rearrangement joins TRBV19 to TRBJ2-7; no clear D gene. CDR3 length equals 9 residues. In germline, CDR1 is LNHDA, CDR2 SQIVND (reference sequence). V lost 9 bases to trimming and J lost 3 bases, with 3 bases between them. This chain's CDR3 is CASSYEQYF. The DNA for the CDR3 is TGTGCCAGCAGCTACGAGCAGTACTTC.

This chain joins TRBV10-3 and TRBJ2-1; 10 nucleotides line up with TRBD2. CDR1 and CDR2 (germline): ENHRY, SYGVKD. The CDR3 runs to 17 residues. Losses at the gene ends were 4 bases for V and 5 bases for J; bases not matched to a gene: 11. CDR3 amino acids: CAISVGLAGAGDNEQFF. CDR3 sequence (DNA): TGTGCCATCAGTGTAGGCCTAGCGGGGGCCGGGGACAATGAGCAGTTCTTC.

The rearrangement uses TRBV2 and TRBJ2-7; 9 bases line up with TRBD1. Germline V gene data show CDR1 as SNHLY and CDR2 as FYNNEI. V lost 3 bases and J lost 5; bases outside the gene matches: 8. The CDR3 has 15 residues. In DNA form, the CDR3 reads TGTGCCAGCAGTGATTCGGGGACAGGGAACGACGAGCAGTACTTC. Residues: CASSDSGTGNDEQYF.

The V gene is TRBV4-1, the J gene TRBJ1-2; D possibly corresponds to TRBD1 (6 bases). Trimming cost V 2 bases and J 5 bases, with 12 bases left between them. Germline values: CDR1 MGHRA, CDR2 YSYEKL. The CDR3 length is 14 residues. DNA for the CDR3: TGCGCCAGCAGCCAAATAGGGGGTAGATATGGCTACACCTTC. The encoded protein is CASSQIGGRYGYTF.